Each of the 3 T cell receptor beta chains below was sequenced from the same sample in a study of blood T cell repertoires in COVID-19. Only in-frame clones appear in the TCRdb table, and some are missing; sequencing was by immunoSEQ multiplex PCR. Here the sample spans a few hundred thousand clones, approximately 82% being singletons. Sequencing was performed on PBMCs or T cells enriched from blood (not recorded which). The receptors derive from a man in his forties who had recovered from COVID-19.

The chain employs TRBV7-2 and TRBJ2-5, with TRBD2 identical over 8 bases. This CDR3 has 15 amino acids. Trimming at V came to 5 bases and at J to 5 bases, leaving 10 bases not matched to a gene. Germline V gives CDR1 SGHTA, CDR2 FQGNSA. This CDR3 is CASSLSGTRLETQYF. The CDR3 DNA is TGTGCCAGCAGCCTAAGTGGGACTAGGTTGGAGACCCAGTACTTC.

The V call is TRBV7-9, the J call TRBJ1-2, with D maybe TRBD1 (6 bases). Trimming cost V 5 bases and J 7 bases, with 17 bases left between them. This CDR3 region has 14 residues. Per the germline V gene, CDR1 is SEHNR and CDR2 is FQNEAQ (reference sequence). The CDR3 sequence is CASSRTTGPGGYTF. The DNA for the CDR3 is TGTGCCAGCAGCCGAACGACAGGCCCAGGTGGCTACACCTTC.

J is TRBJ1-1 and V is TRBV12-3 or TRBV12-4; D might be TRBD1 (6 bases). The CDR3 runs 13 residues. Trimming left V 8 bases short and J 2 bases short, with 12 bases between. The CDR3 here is CASHQQGNTEAFF. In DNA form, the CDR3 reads TGTGCCAGCCACCAACAGGGCAACACTGAAGCTTTCTTT.